This T cell receptor (beta chain) originates from a study of tumor T cells in aggressive B-cell lymphoma. Produced via immunoSEQ multiplex PCR; TCRdb's table is partial and in-frame only. The table has some 2,000 clones, around 94% seen once. The V segment lost 6 bases and the J segment 10 bases; nucleotides outside the gene matches: 10. The V gene's germline CDR1 is LNHDA and CDR2 SQIVND (reference sequence). This CDR3 is built from 14 residues. The sample was tumor tissue. The V gene is TRBV19, the J gene TRBJ1-4; TRBD1 matches 8 bases. The TCR comes from an adult with diffuse large B cell lymphoma. In DNA, the CDR3 is TGTGCCAGTAGCCAGGACAGGGACGTCAGAAAACTGTTTTTT. It encodes CASSQDRDVRKLFF.